A selection of T cell receptor beta chains follows, all from one sample in a study of response to subunit inactivated influenza vaccine. Each CDR3 protein is one row after TCRdb ran MiXCR on the RT-PCR reads. This table holds 280,000 or so distinct CDR3 sequences, just over 20% found once. The input for sequencing was PBMCs from blood, taken about 20 months after vaccination. These receptors came from a man between 50 and 70 years old who received an inactivated influenza vaccine. CDR3s include the opening cysteine and the closing phenylalanine or tryptophan. D genes are given only for firm matches. Expanded clones are given a class, and other clones once, few, many or no size at all.

clone_size: many
v_call: TRBV7-6
cdr3_length: 17
d_call: TRBD1
j_call: TRBJ1-6
cdr3_aa: CASSYTGQSSYNSPLHF
cdr3_nt: TGTGCCAGCAGCTATACGGGACAGAGCTCCTATAATTCACCCCTCCACTTT

clone_size: once
v_call: TRBV12-3/TRBV12-4
cdr3_length: 13
d_call: NA
j_call: TRBJ2-7
cdr3_aa: CASSLMSLYEQYF
cdr3_nt: TGTGCCAGCAGTTTAATGTCCCTCTACGAGCAGTACTTC

clone_size: many
v_call: TRBV7-2
cdr3_length: 14
d_call: NA
j_call: TRBJ1-1
cdr3_aa: CASSAYRVDTEAFF
cdr3_nt: TGTGCCAGCAGCGCTTACAGGGTTGACACTGAAGCTTTCTTT

clone_size: many
v_call: TRBV19
cdr3_length: 16
d_call: NA
j_call: TRBJ1-3
cdr3_aa: CASRRSMGVAGNTIYF
cdr3_nt: TGTGCCAGTAGGCGAAGTATGGGGGTCGCCGGAAACACCATATATTTT

clone_size: few
v_call: TRBV5-1
cdr3_length: 15
d_call: NA
j_call: TRBJ2-2
cdr3_aa: CASSIARANTGELFF
cdr3_nt: TGCGCCAGCAGCATCGCCAGGGCGAACACCGGGGAGCTGTTTTTT

clone_size: few
v_call: TRBV20-1
cdr3_length: 15
d_call: NA
j_call: TRBJ1-6
cdr3_aa: CSAIRTVGFNSPLHF
cdr3_nt: TGCAGTGCTATCAGGACTGTGGGATTTAATTCACCCCTCCACTTT

clone_size: NA
v_call: TRBV3-1
cdr3_length: 16
d_call: NA
j_call: TRBJ2-7
cdr3_aa: CASSQGISGSSYEQYF
cdr3_nt: TGTGCCAGCAGCCAAGGTATCAGCGGTAGCTCCTACGAGCAGTACTTC

clone_size: NA
v_call: TRBV4-2
cdr3_length: 18
d_call: TRBD1
j_call: TRBJ2-3
cdr3_aa: CASSQDRGRLASTDTQYF
cdr3_nt: TGTGCCAGCAGCCAAGACAGGGGGCGTCTGGCTAGCACAGATACGCAGTATTTT

clone_size: NA
v_call: TRBV6-1
cdr3_length: 16
d_call: NA
j_call: TRBJ1-4
cdr3_aa: CASSPRGGLTNEKLFF
cdr3_nt: TGTGCCAGCAGTCCCCGTGGGGGGCTTACTAATGAAAAACTGTTTTTT

clone_size: NA
v_call: TRBV5-5
cdr3_length: 14
d_call: NA
j_call: TRBJ2-2
cdr3_aa: CASSLMVDTGELFF
cdr3_nt: TGTGCCAGCAGCTTGATGGTGGACACCGGGGAGCTGTTTTTT

clone_size: NA
v_call: TRBV20-1
cdr3_length: 14
d_call: NA
j_call: TRBJ1-6
cdr3_aa: CSASYRQADSPLHF
cdr3_nt: TGCAGTGCTAGTTATCGACAGGCGGATTCACCCCTCCACTTT

clone_size: NA
v_call: TRBV10-3
cdr3_length: 16
d_call: TRBD2
j_call: TRBJ2-3
cdr3_aa: CAISEWLAGLPDTQYF
cdr3_nt: TGTGCCATCAGTGAGTGGCTAGCGGGCCTACCGGATACGCAGTATTTT

clone_size: NA
v_call: TRBV4-1
cdr3_length: 16
d_call: TRBD1
j_call: TRBJ1-1
cdr3_aa: CASSQDSDRGRTEAFF
cdr3_nt: TGCGCCAGCAGCCAAGACTCCGACAGGGGTAGGACTGAAGCTTTCTTT

clone_size: NA
v_call: TRBV6-2/TRBV6-3
cdr3_length: 15
d_call: TRBD1
j_call: TRBJ2-2
cdr3_aa: CASSPRDRVTGELFF
cdr3_nt: TGTGCCAGCAGTCCCCGGGACAGGGTCACCGGGGAGCTGTTTTTT

clone_size: few
v_call: TRBV28
cdr3_length: 12
d_call: NA
j_call: TRBJ2-5
cdr3_aa: CASSFVGETQYF
cdr3_nt: TGTGCCAGCAGTTTTGTCGGGGAGACCCAGTACTTC

clone_size: few
v_call: TRBV4-3
cdr3_length: 18
d_call: TRBD2
j_call: TRBJ2-1
cdr3_aa: CASSQDWVGAGSYNEQFF
cdr3_nt: TGCGCCAGCAGCCAAGATTGGGTTGGAGCGGGGTCCTACAATGAGCAGTTCTTC

clone_size: NA
v_call: TRBV19
cdr3_length: 13
d_call: NA
j_call: TRBJ1-5
cdr3_aa: CASSMRGNQPQHF
cdr3_nt: TGTGCCAGTAGTATGCGGGGGAATCAGCCCCAGCATTTT

clone_size: few
v_call: TRBV7-9
cdr3_length: 15
d_call: NA
j_call: TRBJ2-5
cdr3_aa: CASSLRMRGQETQYF
cdr3_nt: TGTGCCAGCAGCTTAAGGATGAGGGGCCAAGAGACCCAGTACTTC

clone_size: NA
v_call: TRBV7-2
cdr3_length: 16
d_call: NA
j_call: TRBJ2-5
cdr3_aa: CASSNHGQGPYSTQYF
cdr3_nt: TGTGCCAGCAGCAATCATGGGCAGGGGCCCTACTCTACCCAGTACTTC

clone_size: NA
v_call: TRBV30
cdr3_length: 14
d_call: NA
j_call: TRBJ1-1
cdr3_aa: CAWSLRNSNTEAFF
cdr3_nt: TGTGCCTGGAGTCTCCGTAATTCGAACACTGAAGCTTTCTTT

clone_size: NA
v_call: TRBV3-1
cdr3_length: 13
d_call: NA
j_call: TRBJ1-6
cdr3_aa: CASSQGEDSPLHF
cdr3_nt: TGTGCCAGCAGCCAGGGAGAGGATTCACCCCTCCACTTT

clone_size: NA
v_call: TRBV5-1
cdr3_length: 19
d_call: TRBD2
j_call: TRBJ2-7
cdr3_aa: CASSLGRGRASGKSYEQYF
cdr3_nt: TGCGCCAGCAGCTTGGGGCGAGGGAGGGCTAGCGGGAAATCCTACGAGCAGTACTTC

clone_size: NA
v_call: TRBV11-1
cdr3_length: 21
d_call: TRBD2
j_call: TRBJ2-1
cdr3_aa: CASSSPRGGRGFGFSYNEQFF
cdr3_nt: TGTGCCAGCAGCTCTCCCCGGGGCGGGAGAGGGTTTGGTTTCTCCTACAATGAGCAGTTCTTC

clone_size: few
v_call: TRBV11-2
cdr3_length: 14
d_call: NA
j_call: TRBJ2-2
cdr3_aa: CASSLRTLGGELFF
cdr3_nt: TGTGCCAGCAGCCTCAGGACTCTTGGGGGGGAGCTGTTTTTT

clone_size: NA
v_call: TRBV4-2
cdr3_length: 14
d_call: NA
j_call: TRBJ2-3
cdr3_aa: CASSQVGSTDTQYF
cdr3_nt: TGTGCCAGCAGCCAAGTCGGTAGCACAGATACGCAGTATTTT

clone_size: NA
v_call: TRBV4-3
cdr3_length: 16
d_call: TRBD1
j_call: TRBJ1-4
cdr3_aa: CASSHPGTGGGEKLFF
cdr3_nt: TGCGCCAGCAGCCACCCAGGGACAGGGGGCGGGGAAAAACTGTTTTTT

clone_size: NA
v_call: TRBV5-5
cdr3_length: 14
d_call: NA
j_call: TRBJ2-1
cdr3_aa: CASSLEGNRNEQFF
cdr3_nt: TGTGCCAGCAGCTTAGAAGGGAATAGGAATGAGCAGTTCTTC

clone_size: many
v_call: TRBV2
cdr3_length: 14
d_call: NA
j_call: TRBJ1-1
cdr3_aa: CATDPRGSNTEAFF
cdr3_nt: TGTGCCACCGACCCGAGGGGCTCGAACACTGAAGCTTTCTTT

clone_size: NA
v_call: TRBV28
cdr3_length: 15
d_call: TRBD1
j_call: TRBJ2-3
cdr3_aa: CASRKGQGGTDTQYF
cdr3_nt: TGTGCCAGCAGAAAGGGACAGGGAGGCACAGATACGCAGTATTTT

clone_size: NA
v_call: TRBV11-3
cdr3_length: 16
d_call: TRBD2
j_call: TRBJ2-7
cdr3_aa: CASSLEFGGGAYEQYF
cdr3_nt: TGTGCCAGCAGCTTAGAGTTCGGGGGAGGGGCCTACGAGCAGTACTTC

clone_size: many
v_call: TRBV18
cdr3_length: 15
d_call: TRBD1
j_call: TRBJ1-2
cdr3_aa: CASSPRTGGNYGYTF
cdr3_nt: TGTGCCAGCTCACCACGGACAGGGGGCAACTATGGCTACACCTTC

clone_size: NA
v_call: TRBV28
cdr3_length: 15
d_call: NA
j_call: TRBJ2-7
cdr3_aa: CASSPLEGGIYEQYF
cdr3_nt: TGTGCCAGCAGCCCTTTAGAGGGCGGCATTTACGAGCAGTACTTC

clone_size: many
v_call: TRBV12-3/TRBV12-4
cdr3_length: 15
d_call: TRBD1
j_call: TRBJ1-5
cdr3_aa: CASSLGQGANQPQHF
cdr3_nt: TGTGCCAGCAGTTTGGGGCAGGGGGCCAATCAGCCCCAGCATTTT

clone_size: few
v_call: TRBV7-2
cdr3_length: 15
d_call: NA
j_call: TRBJ2-7
cdr3_aa: CASSLARGWSYEQYF
cdr3_nt: TGTGCCAGCAGCTTAGCCCGGGGCTGGAGCTACGAGCAGTACTTC

clone_size: NA
v_call: TRBV6-2/TRBV6-3
cdr3_length: 15
d_call: NA
j_call: TRBJ1-5
cdr3_aa: CASNDVRGPNQPQHF
cdr3_nt: TGTGCCAGCAACGACGTACGGGGACCCAATCAGCCCCAGCATTTT

clone_size: NA
v_call: TRBV19
cdr3_length: 17
d_call: NA
j_call: TRBJ2-3
cdr3_aa: CASSSPFEGKRRDTQYF
cdr3_nt: TGTGCCAGTAGTAGTCCTTTTGAGGGAAAGCGTCGGGATACGCAGTATTTT

clone_size: NA
v_call: TRBV14
cdr3_length: 15
d_call: NA
j_call: TRBJ2-1
cdr3_aa: CASSLWLSSYNEQFF
cdr3_nt: TGTGCCAGCAGCTTATGGCTCAGCTCCTACAATGAGCAGTTCTTC

clone_size: few
v_call: TRBV27
cdr3_length: 18
d_call: TRBD2
j_call: TRBJ2-3
cdr3_aa: CASSPGLAGYSSTDTQYF
cdr3_nt: TGTGCCAGCAGCCCGGGACTAGCGGGGTACTCTAGCACAGATACGCAGTATTTT

clone_size: NA
v_call: TRBV18
cdr3_length: 15
d_call: TRBD1
j_call: TRBJ1-1
cdr3_aa: CASSLPDRGHTEAFF
cdr3_nt: TGTGCCAGCTCACTACCAGACAGGGGTCACACTGAAGCTTTCTTT

clone_size: NA
v_call: TRBV7-6
cdr3_length: 13
d_call: NA
j_call: TRBJ2-5
cdr3_aa: CASSLRVQETQYF
cdr3_nt: TGTGCCAGCAGCTTAAGAGTTCAAGAGACCCAGTACTTC

clone_size: NA
v_call: TRBV12-3/TRBV12-4
cdr3_length: 14
d_call: TRBD1
j_call: TRBJ2-7
cdr3_aa: CASSWTGPSYEQYF
cdr3_nt: TGTGCCAGCAGCTGGACAGGTCCCTCCTACGAGCAGTACTTC

clone_size: few
v_call: TRBV9
cdr3_length: 15
d_call: NA
j_call: TRBJ2-1
cdr3_aa: CASSPQGGSYNEQFF
cdr3_nt: TGTGCCAGCAGCCCCCAAGGCGGGTCTTACAATGAGCAGTTCTTC

clone_size: NA
v_call: TRBV29-1
cdr3_length: 12
d_call: TRBD1
j_call: TRBJ1-4
cdr3_aa: CSVAGTVEKLFF
cdr3_nt: TGCAGCGTCGCCGGGACAGTTGAAAAACTGTTTTTT

clone_size: few
v_call: TRBV6-5
cdr3_length: 10
d_call: TRBD1
j_call: TRBJ2-1
cdr3_aa: CATRGKEQFF
cdr3_nt: TGTGCCACCAGGGGGAAAGAGCAGTTCTTC

clone_size: few
v_call: TRBV12-3/TRBV12-4
cdr3_length: 14
d_call: TRBD1
j_call: TRBJ2-7
cdr3_aa: CASRGTGRPYEQYF
cdr3_nt: TGTGCCAGCAGAGGGACAGGGAGACCCTACGAGCAGTACTTC

clone_size: NA
v_call: TRBV7-2
cdr3_length: 14
d_call: TRBD2
j_call: TRBJ2-5
cdr3_aa: CASSPQGLAETQYF
cdr3_nt: TGTGCCAGCAGCCCCCAAGGACTAGCGGAGACCCAGTACTTC

clone_size: NA
v_call: TRBV11-1
cdr3_length: 12
d_call: NA
j_call: TRBJ2-7
cdr3_aa: CASSFGVYEQYF
cdr3_nt: TGTGCCAGCAGCTTTGGGGTCTACGAGCAGTACTTC

clone_size: NA
v_call: TRBV25-1
cdr3_length: 13
d_call: NA
j_call: TRBJ2-2
cdr3_aa: CASSELNTGELFF
cdr3_nt: TGTGCCAGCAGTGAACTGAACACCGGGGAGCTGTTTTTT

clone_size: few
v_call: TRBV18
cdr3_length: 12
d_call: NA
j_call: TRBJ1-1
cdr3_aa: CASARENTEAFF
cdr3_nt: TGTGCCAGCGCCAGGGAGAACACTGAAGCTTTCTTT

clone_size: once
v_call: TRBV6-5
cdr3_length: 15
d_call: TRBD1
j_call: TRBJ1-4
cdr3_aa: CASSYSRDSSEELFF
cdr3_nt: TGTGCCAGCAGTTACTCTCGGGACAGTAGTGAAGAACTGTTTTTT

clone_size: NA
v_call: TRBV20-1
cdr3_length: 16
d_call: NA
j_call: TRBJ2-3
cdr3_aa: CSAPPSSMGVPDTQYF
cdr3_nt: TGCAGTGCTCCCCCTTCTAGTATGGGGGTCCCAGATACGCAGTATTTT

clone_size: NA
v_call: TRBV25-1
cdr3_length: 10
d_call: NA
j_call: TRBJ1-1
cdr3_aa: CASSSGVAFF
cdr3_nt: TGTGCCAGCAGTAGTGGGGTGGCTTTCTTT

clone_size: NA
v_call: TRBV12-3/TRBV12-4
cdr3_length: 15
d_call: TRBD2
j_call: TRBJ2-1
cdr3_aa: CASSSLGGGYNEQFF
cdr3_nt: TGTGCCAGCAGTTCCCTGGGGGGGGGCTACAATGAGCAGTTCTTC

clone_size: NA
v_call: TRBV4-1
cdr3_length: 17
d_call: TRBD2
j_call: TRBJ2-3
cdr3_aa: CASSLGTSGSSTDTQYF
cdr3_nt: TGCGCCAGCAGCCTTGGGACTAGCGGGAGTAGCACAGATACGCAGTATTTT

clone_size: NA
v_call: TRBV20-1
cdr3_length: 15
d_call: TRBD2
j_call: TRBJ2-3
cdr3_aa: CSAITGLAGTDTQYF
cdr3_nt: TGCAGTGCCATCACGGGACTAGCGGGCACAGATACGCAGTATTTT

clone_size: NA
v_call: TRBV7-2
cdr3_length: 14
d_call: NA
j_call: TRBJ2-6
cdr3_aa: CASSPYPGANVLTF
cdr3_nt: TGTGCCAGCAGCCCCTACCCCGGGGCCAACGTCCTGACTTTC

clone_size: NA
v_call: TRBV28
cdr3_length: 14
d_call: TRBD1
j_call: TRBJ2-5
cdr3_aa: CASSPGQGLRTQYF
cdr3_nt: TGTGCCAGCAGTCCGGGACAGGGATTGAGGACCCAGTACTTC

clone_size: once
v_call: TRBV20-1
cdr3_length: 15
d_call: NA
j_call: TRBJ1-1
cdr3_aa: CSASAGSPMNTEAFF
cdr3_nt: TGCAGTGCTAGCGCCGGGAGTCCGATGAACACTGAAGCTTTCTTT

clone_size: NA
v_call: TRBV4-3
cdr3_length: 13
d_call: NA
j_call: TRBJ1-1
cdr3_aa: CASSQGGIGEAFF
cdr3_nt: TGCGCCAGCAGCCAAGGAGGCATCGGTGAAGCTTTCTTT

clone_size: many
v_call: TRBV12-3/TRBV12-4
cdr3_length: 14
d_call: NA
j_call: TRBJ1-5
cdr3_aa: CASRTGQSNQPQHF
cdr3_nt: TGTGCCAGCAGAACAGGACAGAGCAATCAGCCCCAGCATTTT